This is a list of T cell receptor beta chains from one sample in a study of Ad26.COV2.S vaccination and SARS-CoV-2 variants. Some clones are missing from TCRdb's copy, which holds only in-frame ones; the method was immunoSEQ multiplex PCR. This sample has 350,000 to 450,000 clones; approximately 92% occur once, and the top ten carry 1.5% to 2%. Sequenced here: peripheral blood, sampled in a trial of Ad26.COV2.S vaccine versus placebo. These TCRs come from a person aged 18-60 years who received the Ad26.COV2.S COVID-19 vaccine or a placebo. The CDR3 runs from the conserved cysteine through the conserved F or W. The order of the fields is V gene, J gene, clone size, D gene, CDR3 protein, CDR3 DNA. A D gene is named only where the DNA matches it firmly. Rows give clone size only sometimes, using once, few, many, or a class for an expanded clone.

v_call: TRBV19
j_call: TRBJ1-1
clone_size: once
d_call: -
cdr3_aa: CASSSTPRAYTEAFF
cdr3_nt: TGTGCCAGTAGTAGTACCCCTCGGGCCTACACTGAAGCTTTCTTT

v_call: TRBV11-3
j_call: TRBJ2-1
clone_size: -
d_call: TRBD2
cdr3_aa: CASSGRETSGGTNEQFF
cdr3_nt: TGTGCCAGCAGCGGACGCGAAACTAGCGGGGGGACGAATGAGCAGTTCTTC

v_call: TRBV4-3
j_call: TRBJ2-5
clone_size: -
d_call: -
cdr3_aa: CASSQDWDHLGTQYF
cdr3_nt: TGCGCCAGCAGCCAAGATTGGGACCACCTGGGGACCCAGTACTTC

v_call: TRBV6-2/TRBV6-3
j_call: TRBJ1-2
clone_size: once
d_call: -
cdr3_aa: CASSYPYLTASYGYTF
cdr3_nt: TGTGCCAGCAGTTACCCCTACTTGACAGCCAGCTATGGCTACACCTTC

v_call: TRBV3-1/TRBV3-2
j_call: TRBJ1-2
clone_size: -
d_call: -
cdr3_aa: CASSTRLMTAYTKLNYGYTF
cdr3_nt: TGTGCCAGCAGCACACGATTAATGACAGCCTATACAAAGCTTAACTATGGCTACACCTTC

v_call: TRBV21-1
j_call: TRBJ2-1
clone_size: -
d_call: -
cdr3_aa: CASSKEGLAGDEQFF
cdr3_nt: TGTGCCAGCAGCAAAGAGGGACTAGCGGGGGATGAGCAGTTCTTC

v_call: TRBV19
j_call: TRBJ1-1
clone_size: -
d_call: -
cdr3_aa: CASSIRLAPRAFF
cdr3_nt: TGTGCCAGTAGTATTCGGCTGGCGCCGAGAGCTTTCTTT

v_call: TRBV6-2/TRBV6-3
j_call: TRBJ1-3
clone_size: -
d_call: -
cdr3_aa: CASSSGTRETPHHF
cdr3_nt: TGTGCCAGCAGCTCCGGGACGCGAGAGACTCCCCACCATTTT

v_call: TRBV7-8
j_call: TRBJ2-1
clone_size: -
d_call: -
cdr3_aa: CASSSIGGYNEQFF
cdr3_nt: TGTGCCAGCAGCTCGATTGGCGGATACAATGAGCAGTTCTTC

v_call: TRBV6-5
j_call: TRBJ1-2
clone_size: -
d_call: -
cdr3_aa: CASIRGLNYGYTF
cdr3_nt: TGTGCCAGCATTCGGGGGCTTAACTATGGCTACACCTTC

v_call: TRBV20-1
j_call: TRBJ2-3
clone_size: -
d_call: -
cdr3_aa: CSASTDTQYF
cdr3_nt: TGCAGTGCTAGCACAGATACGCAGTATTTT

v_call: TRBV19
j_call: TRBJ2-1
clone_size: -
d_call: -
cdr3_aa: CASSTDGHRYNEQFF
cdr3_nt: TGTGCCAGTAGTACGGACGGACATCGATACAATGAGCAGTTCTTC

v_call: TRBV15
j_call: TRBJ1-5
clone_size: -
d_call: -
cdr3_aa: CATSLHRNQPQHF
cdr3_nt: TGTGCCACCAGTTTACATCGCAATCAGCCCCAGCATTTT

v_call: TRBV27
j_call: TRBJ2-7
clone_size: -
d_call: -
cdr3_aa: CASSPRPYYEQYF
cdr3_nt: TGTGCCAGCAGTCCCCGACCTTACTACGAGCAGTACTTC

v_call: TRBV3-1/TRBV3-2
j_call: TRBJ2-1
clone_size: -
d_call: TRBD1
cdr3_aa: CASSQEPGTGSYEQFF
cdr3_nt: TGTGCCAGCAGCCAAGAACCCGGGACAGGGAGTTATGAGCAGTTCTTC